This TCR beta chain stems from a study of T cell changes during pregnancy in multiple sclerosis. Some clones are missing from TCRdb's copy, which holds only in-frame ones; the method was immunoSEQ multiplex PCR. The sample lists tens of thousands of clones, about nine tenths seen once, with 9% in the top ten. The CDR3 extends over 13 amino acids. The V end lost 2 bases, the J end lost 2 bases, and 7 bases lay between the germline ends. Germline CDR1 is MNHEY and CDR2 is SMNVEV (reference sequence). The sample in question was CD8+ T cells from peripheral blood mononuclear cells, obtained after pregnancy. The sequence was collected from a female donor with multiple sclerosis, enrolled in a pregnancy study. The chain couples TRBV27 to TRBJ2-7; no definite D call. The CDR3 spells CASSLGRTYEQYF. The CDR3 coding sequence is TGTGCCAGCAGTTTAGGGCGAACCTACGAGCAGTACTTC.